This T cell receptor (beta chain) stems from a study of identical twins (dated by TCRdb to about 2016). Regarding the complete study: To test whether fetal clonotypes persist, this study deep-sequenced TCR alpha and beta repertoires from monozygotic twins, from unrelated adults of various ages, and from cord blood. To rule out contamination, the twin experiments were replicated at different times with different library preparation protocols. Findings and caveats that apply to the study as a whole: Compared with coincidental sharing between unrelated individuals, out-of-frame TCR alpha sequences shared between twins showed an excess of sequences with low generation probability. Because the same donors could not be followed over many years, the conclusions depended on cross-sectional statistical analysis. Recombination models systematically underestimated out-of-frame TCR alpha sharing in monozygotic twins but agreed with sharing between unrelated individuals. Zero-insertion analyses could be partly confounded by invariant T cells such as MAIT and iNKT, though diverse VJ usage argued against such confounding for most clonotypes. In beta out-of-frame sequences, excess twin sharing was weaker, because having fewer shared sequences lowered the signal-to-noise ratio. Fewer insertions were carried by abundant cord blood beta clonotypes; a weaker similar trend was observed in young adult naive repertoires, while no such trend was observed in memory repertoires.

The method behind the library was 5' RACE. Sequencing instrument: Illumina HiSeq 2000. A universal primer binding site was introduced by template switching, and a unique molecular identifier was present in the final cDNA, enabling accurate counting of TCR cDNA molecules. First-strand cDNA for TCR alpha and beta chains was synthesized from specific primers in the conserved constant-segment region. Each cDNA library was double barcoded, with a SMART-Mk sample barcode plus Illumina barcodes, to control for contamination. TruSeq adapter sequences and Illumina sample barcodes were added in two successive PCR steps. The TCR alpha and beta cDNA libraries were sequenced on the Illumina HiSeq platform using custom primers. Per the authors' processing: Unique molecular identifiers were extracted from raw reads with MiGEC, and CDR3 positions were determined with MiXCR. Recombination models were inferred per individual with the repgenHMM and IGoR tools using an EM algorithm. The tcR package in R was used for shared clonotype analysis, with sharing normalized by the product of cloneset sizes. To study raw recombination without the effects of thymic and clonal selection, out-of-frame nonproductive sequences were analyzed. TCRdb applied fastp at Q25 and MiXCR to the public reads, then kept only in-frame beta chains. Identical CDR3 protein sequences are pooled into one entry, listed with their most common genes and DNA. These V and J calls derive from TCRdb rather than the authors' analysis. The sample profile shows some 300,000 distinct CDR3 sequences; approximately 13% of them were found once. The top ten clonotypes cover roughly 7% of the sample.

This clonotype was picked up a small number of times. This receptor's antigen is unknown. Per-base qualities were not stored, and no clone one base away is much larger. The CDR3 sequence holds 14 residues, the cysteine and valine included. Only the CDR3 part of the read is kept: 42 bases, read in frame from the first base. Trimmed from V: 5 bases; trimmed from J: 6 bases; junction bases lacking a gene match: 5. CDR1 and CDR2 are drawn from the germline V gene: MDHEN, SYDVKM. Every donor in the study was a healthy Caucasian. Three pairs of female monozygotic twins, all aged 18 to 29 years, were included in the twin cohort. Positive isolation kits from Invitrogen were used to isolate CD4+ and CD8+ T cell populations. The same specimen was also included in a second study, on yellow fever vaccine responses in identical twins. The second source states: The T cell response to vaccination in identical twins was reported by the authors to appear partly convergent and partly personalized. Focusing on identical twins, the study followed the T cell clones that responded to the vaccine, and did so with precision.

The source of this sequence is a woman aged 18-29 years in good health. The chain employs TRBV28 and TRBJ2-7; 12 bases in between match TRBD2. Sequenced sample: CD8+ T cells sorted from blood. At the DNA level, the sequence is TGTGCCAGCAGTGGACTAGCGGGGTTGCGCGAGCAGTACGTC. Its product reads: CASSGLAGLREQYV.